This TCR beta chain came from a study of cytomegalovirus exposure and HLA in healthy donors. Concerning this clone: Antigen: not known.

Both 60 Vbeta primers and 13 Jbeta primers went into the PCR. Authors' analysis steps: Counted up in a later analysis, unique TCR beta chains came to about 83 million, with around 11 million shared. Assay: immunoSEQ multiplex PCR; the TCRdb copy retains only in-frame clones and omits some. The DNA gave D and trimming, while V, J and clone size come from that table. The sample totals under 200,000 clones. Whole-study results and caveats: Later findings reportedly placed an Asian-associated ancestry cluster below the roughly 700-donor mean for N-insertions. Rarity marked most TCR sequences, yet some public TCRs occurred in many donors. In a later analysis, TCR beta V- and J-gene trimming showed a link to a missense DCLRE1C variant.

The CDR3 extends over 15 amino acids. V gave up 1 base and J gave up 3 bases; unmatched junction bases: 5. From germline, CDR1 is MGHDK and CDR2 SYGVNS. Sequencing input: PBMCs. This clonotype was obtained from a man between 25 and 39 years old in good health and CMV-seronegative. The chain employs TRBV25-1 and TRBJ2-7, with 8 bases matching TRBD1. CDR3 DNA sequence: TGTGCCAGCAGTGAATTGGGGGACAGGAGCTACGAGCAGTACTTC. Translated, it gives CASSELGDRSYEQYF.